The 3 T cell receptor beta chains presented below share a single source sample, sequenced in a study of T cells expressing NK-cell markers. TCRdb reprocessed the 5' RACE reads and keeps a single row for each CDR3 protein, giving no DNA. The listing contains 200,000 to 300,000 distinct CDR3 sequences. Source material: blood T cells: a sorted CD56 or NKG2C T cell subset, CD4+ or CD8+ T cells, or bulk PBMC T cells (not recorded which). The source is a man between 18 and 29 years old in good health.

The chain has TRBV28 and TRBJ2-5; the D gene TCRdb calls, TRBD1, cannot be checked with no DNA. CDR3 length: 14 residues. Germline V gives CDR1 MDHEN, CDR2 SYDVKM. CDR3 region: CASSLTATSETQYF. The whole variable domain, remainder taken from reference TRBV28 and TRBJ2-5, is DVKVTQSSRYLVKRTGEKVFLECVQDMDHENMFWYRQDPGLGLRLIYFSYDVKMKEKGDIPEGYSVSREKKERFSLILESASTNQTSMYLCASSLTATSETQYFGPGTRLLVL.

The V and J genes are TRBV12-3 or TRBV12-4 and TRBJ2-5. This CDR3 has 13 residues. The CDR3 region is CATRTTTQETQYF.

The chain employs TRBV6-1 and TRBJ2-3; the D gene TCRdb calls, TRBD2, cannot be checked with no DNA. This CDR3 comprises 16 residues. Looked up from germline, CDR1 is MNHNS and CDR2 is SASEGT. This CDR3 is CASSEAAGSMTDTQYF.